This T cell receptor (beta chain) was sequenced during a study of blood T cell repertoires in COVID-19 (dated by TCRdb to 2020 to 2022). Background for the entire study: Samples covering the acute and convalescent phases of COVID-19 were provided by collaborators in the United States, Italy and Spain. The dataset comprised deeply sampled blood TCRbeta repertoires from subjects exposed to, actively infected with, or recovered from COVID-19. The material from the prospective study consisted of cDNA or gDNA derived from T cells, B-cell-depleted T cells, or PBMCs. Samples came from the ongoing ImmuneRACE study (first 160 participants) plus 1,254 subjects from 6 global collaborators. Where HLA class I and class II types were available, the types were taken from metadata supplied by the sample provider, not from assay-based typing. A de-identified subject ID, COVID-19 status, age in years and sex were almost always included in the sample metadata. The repertoires were released in a freely available public database meant as a resource for research on the immune response to SARS-CoV-2. Overall study outcomes, separate from this receptor: Clinical and demographic metadata were provided uncurated, with the amount varying by source and participant.

Enrolling through a virtual design, the prospective study's participants ranged in age from roughly 18 to 95 years and lived across more than 20 United States geographic areas. Cohort assignment in the prospective study relied on participant-reported clinical history from a screening survey and a study questionnaire. Recovered participants in ImmuneRACE Cohort 3 were defined by two consecutive negative NP/OP PCR tests, clearance by a healthcare professional, or resolution of symptoms. Each participant in the prospective study had whole blood, serum and a nasopharyngeal or oropharyngeal swab collected by mobile phlebotomists. Prospective study participants could optionally give additional blood draws and questionnaires over an approximately two-month period. Before DNA extraction, blood samples from the prospective study were shipped at room temperature or frozen. The immunoSEQ Assay, a bias-controlled multiplex PCR, was used to amplify TCRbeta CDR3 regions from genomic DNA. The source study handled its data this way. Nucleated cell counts per sample were estimated from amplification of reference gene primers within the assay. To quantify the absolute abundance of each unique TCRbeta CDR3 rearrangement, sequence reads were collapsed and filtered. For each sample, productive Simpson clonality was calculated as the square root of Simpson's diversity index over productive rearrangements. Entries here come from immuneACCESS through TCRdb and include only in-frame sequences with V and J called. Some clones fail to appear in such tables; in the studies checked, an unresolved V gene covers under half of the shortfall, and the cause of the remainder is unknown. From that table come the V and J calls and clone size; the DNA was used to work out D and trimming. The sample table holds approximately 300,000 clones, of which more than 70% were seen once. The ten top clones hold over 4% of the sample.

CDR1 SGHDN and CDR2 FVKESK were looked up in the germline V gene. V trim: 7 bases; J trim: 1 base; unmatched bases: 8. Spanning cysteine to phenylalanine, the CDR3 consists of 16 amino acids. CDR3 DNA is the only sequence kept; it has 48 bases, read in frame from the first base. A word on this clone: Which antigen it targets is not known. Nothing much larger sits one base from this clone, and base qualities are not available.

The origin of this receptor is a woman aged 25 to 39 who had recovered from COVID-19. The sequencing input was PBMCs or T cells enriched from blood (not recorded which). Recombination linked TRBV14 to TRBJ2-2; 8 bases in the middle match TRBD2. The CDR3 reads as follows: CASNRGGTLNTGELFF. The nucleotides are TGTGCCAGCAATCGCGGGGGGACCTTGAACACCGGGGAGCTGTTTTTT.